This TCR beta chain derives from a study of CD8 T cells in Susac syndrome. From blood CD8+ and CD4+ T cells, the TCR beta chain was sequenced. Healthy donors, matched for age and sex, constituted the control group. RNA amounts of roughly 0.45 to 1 ug underwent reverse transcription with random hexamers. TCRdb redid the calling of the immunoSEQ multiplex PCR reads with MiXCR, one entry per CDR3 protein. The profile covers 150,000 to 200,000 distinct CDR3 sequences, with approximately 94% appearing a single time and less than 0.12% taken by the ten largest. The CDR3 contains 11 residues. Per the germline V gene, CDR1 is GTSNPN and CDR2 is SVGIG (reference sequence). V trimming: 5 bases; J trimming: 12 bases; junction bases outside the gene matches: 9. This clonotype showed up just once.

This TCR derives from a human donor in good health. The sequenced material came from CD4+ T cells from PBMCs. This chain uses TRBV30 with TRBJ1-2, with 7 bases identical to TRBD1. CDR3 in amino acids: CAWGLGQFNTF. CDR3 bases: TGTGCCTGGGGCCTGGGACAGTTCAACACCTTC. The entire variable domain, with the rest obtained from reference TRBV30 and TRBJ1-2, is as follows: SQTIHQWPATLVQPVGSPLSLECTVEGTSNPNLYWYRQAAGRGLQLLFYSVGIGQISSEVPQNLSASRPQDRQFILSSKKLLLSDSGFYLCAWGLGQFNTFGSGTRLTVV.